A selection of T cell receptor beta chains follows, all from one sample in a study of metastatic and nonmetastatic thyroid tumors. TCRdb reprocessed the PCR reads via MiXCR. The sample records about 24,000 clones, around 20% being singletons. The sequencing sample was made of blood. The receptors stem from a male donor with papillary thyroid cancer or a benign thyroid nodule (not recorded which). Some clones in this sample may be carry-over from other donors' samples. CDR3s include the opening cysteine and the closing phenylalanine or tryptophan. A D gene is named only where the DNA matches it firmly. Clone sizes are given selectively: once, few, many, or a class where the clone is expanded.

TRBD1	TRBV5-1	TRBJ2-2	NA	CASGLAPGTGGGELFF	TGCGCCAGCGGCTTGGCCCCCGGGACAGGAGGCGGGGAGCTGTTTTTT
TRBD2	TRBV28	TRBJ2-7	NA	CTSKLGVAGYEQYF	TGTACCAGCAAGCTGGGAGTAGCGGGCTACGAGCAGTACTTC
NA	TRBV20-1	TRBJ1-1	NA	CSARDRQGTQAFF	TGCAGTGCTAGAGACAGGCAAGGCACTCAAGCTTTCTTT
TRBD1	TRBV25-1	TRBJ1-3	few	CASSPRGRNTIYF	TGTGCCAGCAGTCCAAGGGGGCGAAACACCATATATTTT
TRBD1	TRBV19	TRBJ1-2	NA	CASSNTQGALYGYTF	TGTGCCAGTAGCAACACACAGGGGGCTCTCTATGGCTACACCTTC
NA	TRBV19	TRBJ1-1	many	CASRKPDRNTEAFF	TGTGCCAGTAGGAAACCTGACAGGAACACTGAAGCTTTCTTT
TRBD2	TRBV30	TRBJ2-1	many	CATYAGTRGYEQFF	TGTGCCACCTACGCAGGGACTAGGGGCTATGAGCAGTTCTTC
NA	TRBV6-1	TRBJ1-1	many	CASLILGKDTEAFF	TGTGCCAGCCTCATCTTGGGAAAGGACACTGAAGCTTTCTTT
TRBD2	TRBV14	TRBJ2-5	NA	CASIQGASGSIGETQYF	TGTGCCAGCATCCAAGGGGCCAGCGGGAGTATAGGAGAGACCCAGTACTTC
TRBD1	TRBV24-1	TRBJ2-2	NA	CATWGQGANTGDLFF	TGTGCCACCTGGGGACAGGGAGCGAACACCGGGGATCTGTTTTTT
TRBD1	TRBV28	TRBJ2-7	NA	CASRTPGQGSYEQYF	TGTGCCAGCAGAACCCCGGGACAGGGGTCCTACGAGCAGTACTTC
NA	TRBV5-1	TRBJ1-2	medium-sized	CASSLGEIGYGYTF	TGCGCCAGCAGCTTGGGGGAAATAGGCTATGGCTACACCTTC
NA	TRBV11-1	TRBJ2-3	NA	CASSFGYRVSDTQYF	TGTGCCAGCAGCTTCGGCTACAGGGTGTCAGATACGCAGTATTTT
NA	TRBV6-1	TRBJ1-1	large	CASSNTGFEAFF	TGTGCCAGCAGTAATACAGGGTTTGAAGCTTTCTTT
NA	TRBV18	TRBJ2-2	many	CASSPPGRGPNTGELFF	TGTGCCAGCTCACCCCCGGGTAGGGGACCGAACACCGGGGAGCTGTTTTTT
TRBD1	TRBV6-1	TRBJ1-6	medium-sized	CASSGDRENNNSPLHF	TGTGCCAGCAGTGGGGACAGGGAGAACAATAATTCACCCCTCCACTTT
NA	TRBV15	TRBJ2-7	medium-sized	CATSSQGYEQYF	TGTGCCACCAGCAGCCAAGGCTACGAGCAGTACTTC
NA	TRBV2	TRBJ2-1	many	CASSGGGRGSYNEQFF	TGTGCCAGCAGTGGAGGAGGGAGAGGCTCCTACAATGAGCAGTTCTTC
NA	TRBV5-1	TRBJ1-1	NA	CASSLDRYTEAFF	TGCGCCAGCAGCTTGGACAGGTACACTGAAGCTTTCTTT
NA	TRBV5-6	TRBJ1-6	NA	CASGGTHISPLHF	TGTGCTAGCGGGGGGACCCATATTTCACCCCTCCACTTT
TRBD1	TRBV2	TRBJ2-7	NA	CASRTTGGGLVQYF	TGTGCCAGCAGGACGACAGGGGGCGGCTTGGTGCAGTACTTC
NA	TRBV11-2	TRBJ1-1	NA	CASSSLGDTEDFF	TGTGCCAGCAGCAGTTTAGGGGACACTGAAGATTTCTTT
TRBD2	TRBV5-1	TRBJ2-2	many	CASRSAGGPVTGELFF	TGCGCCAGCAGATCAGCGGGAGGGCCGGTTACCGGGGAGCTGTTTTTT
TRBD2	TRBV28	TRBJ2-2	medium-sized	CASSPTSGNTGELFF	TGTGCCAGCAGCCCCACTAGCGGGAATACCGGGGAGCTGTTTTTT
TRBD1	TRBV2	TRBJ2-7	many	CASRGLGQISSYEQYF	TGTGCCAGCAGGGGGTTGGGACAGATAAGCTCCTACGAGCAGTACTTC
NA	TRBV25-1	TRBJ1-1	NA	CASSELKYSEAFF	TGTGCCAGCAGTGAATTAAAGTACAGTGAAGCATTCTTT
NA	TRBV30	TRBJ2-7	NA	CAWSVPGGTYEQYF	TGTGCCTGGAGTGTACCCGGGGGAACCTACGAGCAGTACTTC
NA	TRBV10-3	TRBJ2-7	many	CAISDRGGGSSYEQYF	TGTGCCATCAGTGACAGGGGCGGGGGATCCTCCTACGAGCAGTACTTC
NA	TRBV11-2	TRBJ2-2	many	CASSPGLPTGELFF	TGTGCCAGCAGCCCGGGACTTCCCACCGGGGAGCTGTTTTTT
NA	TRBV5-1	TRBJ1-1	medium-sized	CASSLASQDSGTEAFF	TGCGCCAGCAGCTTGGCCTCCCAGGACAGTGGCACTGAAGCTTTCTTT
NA	TRBV20-1	TRBJ1-2	few	CSPPTPRNSGHGYTF	TGCAGTCCACCCACACCCCGGAACTCAGGCCATGGCTACACCTTC
TRBD2	TRBV9	TRBJ2-2	many	CASSVWGLADTGELFF	TGTGCCAGCAGCGTGTGGGGACTAGCGGACACCGGGGAGCTGTTTTTT
NA	TRBV28	TRBJ2-7	medium-sized	CASSKYYEQYF	TGTGCCAGCAGTAAATACTACGAGCAGTACTTC
TRBD1	TRBV20-1	TRBJ1-2	NA	CSALGQGAGYTF	TGCAGTGCTTTGGGACAGGGCGCTGGCTACACCTTC
TRBD1	TRBV20-1	TRBJ1-1	many	CSARQGAMQNTEAFF	TGCAGTGCTAGACAGGGGGCGATGCAGAACACTGAAGCTTTCTTT
TRBD2	TRBV2	TRBJ2-1	NA	CASRRTSWIVEQFF	TGTGCCAGCAGGAGGACTAGCTGGATTGTTGAGCAGTTCTTC